The clone carrying this TCR beta chain was picked up many times. Its specificity is unknown. The sample belongs to a study of T cells after posttransplantation cyclophosphamide. Study-level results: TRB overlap between skin or GI tissue T cells and blood was limited. Later post-transplant blood repertoires were often dominated by donor CD8+ memory clones.

Germline loops: CDR1 SGHRS, CDR2 YFSETQ. CDR3 size: 14 residues. Trimming cost V 3 bases and J 6 bases; bases outside gene matches: 3. The data were produced by immunoSEQ multiplex PCR, yet TCRdb's version contains in-frame clones alone and is incomplete. This sample comprises around 25,000 clones, none seen once only. The chain is built from TRBV5-1 and TRBJ2-2; 9 positions match TRBD1. The sample consisted of PBMCs. This TCR came from a woman between 55 and 75 years old in good health, CMV-negative, and a related stem cell transplant donor. This chain's CDR3 is CASSSGTGPGELFF. CDR3 bases: TGCGCCAGCAGCTCGGGGACAGGGCCCGGGGAGCTGTTTTTT.